The rows below give T cell receptor beta chains drawn from one sample of a study of blood T cell repertoires in COVID-19. Method: immunoSEQ multiplex PCR; TCRdb's copy keeps in-frame clones and lacks some. This sample carries roughly 100,000 clones, 65% to 80% of them seen once, and the ten largest clones take approximately 19%. Source material: peripheral blood. The receptors come from a woman in her 70s with acute or convalescent COVID-19. The CDR3 runs from the conserved cysteine through the conserved F or W. D genes are given only for firm matches. Clone size is shown for a subset of rows, as once, few, many or a class of expanded clone.

size,D,J,V,CDR3,DNA
.,TRBD2,TRBJ2-7,TRBV9,CASSVAPSGAYEQYF,TGTGCCAGCAGCGTAGCCCCTAGCGGAGCCTACGAGCAGTACTTC
.,TRBD1,TRBJ2-5,TRBV5-6,CASSPDRGLETQYF,TGTGCCAGCAGCCCGGACAGGGGGTTGGAGACCCAGTACTTC
.,.,TRBJ2-1,TRBV2,CASTGGRNEQFF,TGTGCCAGTACAGGTGGAAGGAATGAGCAGTTCTTC
.,TRBD1,TRBJ2-2,TRBV29-1,CSVEAGTDFTGELFF,TGCAGCGTTGAAGCCGGGACAGACTTCACCGGGGAGCTGTTTTTT
.,.,TRBJ1-4,TRBV7-9,CASSTTGQPNEKLFF,TGTGCCAGCAGTACCACAGGGCAGCCTAATGAAAAACTGTTTTTT
.,TRBD1,TRBJ1-5,TRBV18,CASSPGQGYQPQHF,TGTGCCAGCTCACCAGGACAGGGCTATCAGCCCCAGCATTTT
.,.,TRBJ2-5,TRBV6-5,CATLTYRERETQYF,TGTGCCACCCTTACGTACAGGGAACGGGAGACCCAGTACTTC
.,TRBD1,TRBJ1-1,TRBV11-2,CASSLAWWDRMNTEAFF,TGTGCCAGCAGCTTAGCGTGGTGGGACAGGATGAACACTGAAGCTTTCTTT
many,.,TRBJ2-7,TRBV2,CASSERSQGLEQYF,TGTGCCAGCAGTGAAAGGTCGCAGGGGTTGGAGCAGTACTTC
.,.,TRBJ1-1,TRBV28,CASSSTGIRTEAFF,TGTGCCAGCAGTTCGACGGGGATCCGGACTGAAGCTTTCTTT
.,.,TRBJ2-7,TRBV2,CASSWDTNSYEQYF,TGTGCCAGCAGCTGGGACACCAACTCCTACGAGCAGTACTTC
.,.,TRBJ1-5,TRBV19,CASSPNREPRRPQHF,TGTGCCAGTAGCCCTAATCGAGAGCCCCGTCGGCCCCAGCATTTT
.,TRBD1,TRBJ1-4,TRBV7-9,CASSSLQGGATNEKLFF,TGTGCCAGCAGCTCCTTACAGGGGGGTGCAACTAATGAAAAACTGTTTTTT
many,.,TRBJ2-1,TRBV7-9,CASSYGGDEQFF,TGTGCCAGCAGCTACGGCGGGGATGAGCAGTTCTTC
.,TRBD1,TRBJ2-3,TRBV10-1,CASSETGQGTDTQYF,TGCGCCAGCAGTGAAACCGGACAGGGCACAGATACGCAGTATTTT
.,.,TRBJ1-2,TRBV3-1/TRBV3-2,CASSHRGSGERGYTF,TGTGCCAGCAGCCACAGGGGTTCTGGAGAACGTGGCTACACCTTC
.,.,TRBJ2-5,TRBV7-7,CASSRLGETQYF,TGTGCCAGCAGCCGACTAGGGGAGACCCAGTACTTC
.,TRBD1,TRBJ2-7,TRBV13,CASSQEPGQGTDEQYF,TGTGCCAGCAGCCAGGAGCCGGGACAGGGGACGGATGAGCAGTACTTC
.,TRBD2,TRBJ2-5,TRBV5-4,CASKAGGTGKETQYF,TGTGCCAGCAAGGCGGGGGGCACCGGCAAAGAGACCCAGTACTTC
.,TRBD2,TRBJ2-1,TRBV24-1,CATSQASGGWDEQFF,TGTGCCACCAGTCAAGCTAGCGGGGGATGGGATGAGCAGTTCTTC
.,.,TRBJ1-3,TRBV2,CASSDQPSGSGNTIYF,TGTGCCAGCAGTGATCAACCCTCGGGCTCTGGAAACACCATATATTTT
.,.,TRBJ1-3,TRBV30,CAWKGGGNTIYF,TGTGCCTGGAAAGGGGGTGGAAACACCATATATTTT
.,TRBD1,TRBJ1-4,TRBV19,CASSKNRGPNEKLFF,TGTGCCAGTAGCAAAAACAGGGGCCCGAATGAAAAACTGTTTTTT
once,TRBD1,TRBJ1-6,TRBV27,CASRVAGTGMVQPLHF,TGTGCCAGCAGGGTAGCCGGGACAGGAATGGTACAACCCCTCCACTTT
few,.,TRBJ1-6,TRBV5-1,CASSLSPGGESSPLHF,TGCGCCAGCAGCTTGTCCCCGGGGGGAGAGAGTTCACCCCTCCACTTT
.,.,TRBJ1-2,TRBV11-2,CASSLEYRANYGYTF,TGTGCCAGCAGCTTAGAGTACAGAGCTAACTATGGCTACACCTTC
few,TRBD1,TRBJ2-2,TRBV19,CASSIGDRGYTGELFF,TGTGCCAGTAGTATAGGAGACAGGGGGTACACCGGGGAGCTGTTTTTT
.,TRBD1,TRBJ1-4,TRBV15,CATRRDSGEKLFF,TGTGCCACCAGGAGGGACAGCGGGGAAAAACTGTTTTTT
.,.,TRBJ2-5,TRBV19,CASSMGRTETQYF,TGTGCCAGTAGTATGGGGCGGACAGAGACCCAGTACTTC
.,.,TRBJ1-4,TRBV6-6,CASAIQNEKLFF,TGTGCCAGCGCCATCCAGAATGAAAAACTGTTTTTT
few,.,TRBJ2-7,TRBV11-2,CASSLGGEYYEQYF,TGTGCCAGCAGCTTAGGGGGGGAATATTACGAGCAGTACTTC
.,TRBD1,TRBJ1-5,TRBV2,CARQQGSGQPQHF,TGTGCCAGACAACAGGGGAGCGGTCAGCCCCAGCATTTT
.,TRBD1,TRBJ2-7,TRBV12-3/TRBV12-4,CASTGQGVTEQYF,TGTGCCAGCACGGGACAGGGGGTTACCGAGCAGTACTTC
few,TRBD1,TRBJ1-2,TRBV2,CASNRDRLESNYGYTF,TGTGCCAGCAACCGGGACAGGTTGGAGTCCAACTATGGCTACACCTTC
.,.,TRBJ2-6,TRBV4-1,CASSRQYSGSSGANVLTF,TGCGCCAGCAGCCGCCAATACTCCGGGTCGTCTGGGGCCAACGTCCTGACTTTC
.,TRBD1,TRBJ1-3,TRBV5-6,CASSLGGQRNTIYF,TGTGCCAGCAGCTTGGGGGGACAGAGAAACACCATATATTTT
.,.,TRBJ1-3,TRBV7-9,CASSSRVNTIYF,TGTGCCAGCAGCTCCAGGGTGAACACCATATATTTT
.,TRBD2,TRBJ2-2,TRBV9,CASSALTSGGTGELFF,TGTGCCAGCAGCGCCCTGACTAGCGGGGGCACCGGGGAGCTGTTTTTT
.,.,TRBJ1-3,TRBV2,CASTPTGAGNTIYF,TGTGCCAGCACTCCTACCGGGGCTGGAAACACCATATATTTT
once,TRBD2,TRBJ2-7,TRBV9,CASNVAGDAYEQYF,TGTGCCAGCAATGTAGCGGGGGATGCCTACGAGCAGTACTTC
once,TRBD1,TRBJ2-7,TRBV19,CASSLPGTGAYEQYF,TGTGCCAGTAGCCTTCCCGGGACAGGGGCCTACGAGCAGTACTTC
many,TRBD1,TRBJ1-3,TRBV28,CASSDHRGSGNTIYF,TGTGCCAGCAGTGACCACAGGGGCTCTGGAAACACCATATATTTT
.,TRBD2,TRBJ2-3,TRBV30,CAKRAGRTDTQYF,TGTGCCAAGAGAGCGGGGCGCACAGATACGCAGTATTTT
.,TRBD1,TRBJ2-7,TRBV4-1,CASSQPGQGFSSYEQYF,TGCGCCAGCAGCCAACCGGGACAGGGGTTCTCCTCCTACGAGCAGTACTTC
.,TRBD2,TRBJ2-3,TRBV4-3,CASSPGLAGENTDTQYF,TGCGCCAGCAGCCCCGGACTAGCGGGGGAGAACACAGATACGCAGTATTTT
.,TRBD2,TRBJ2-5,TRBV5-1,CASDPGSGVETQYF,TGCGCCAGCGACCCCGGTAGCGGGGTTGAGACCCAGTACTTC
.,.,TRBJ1-1,TRBV19,CASSRPPGKMYTEAFF,TGTGCCAGTAGTAGGCCCCCAGGAAAGATGTACACTGAAGCTTTCTTT
.,TRBD1,TRBJ2-5,TRBV7-9,CASSLTTGVEETQYF,TGTGCCAGCAGCTTAACGACAGGGGTAGAAGAGACCCAGTACTTC
.,.,TRBJ1-1,TRBV10-1,CASRRDANTEAFF,TGCGCCAGCAGGAGGGATGCGAACACTGAAGCTTTCTTT
.,TRBD1,TRBJ2-7,TRBV29-1,CSVRTGTGVYEQYF,TGCAGCGTCCGGACCGGGACAGGGGTCTACGAGCAGTACTTC
.,TRBD1,TRBJ1-4,TRBV5-1,CASSQGAHATNEKLFF,TGCGCCAGCAGCCAGGGGGCCCATGCAACTAATGAAAAACTGTTTTTT
few,TRBD1,TRBJ1-1,TRBV10-2,CASSDRQGNTEAFF,TGCGCCAGCAGTGACAGACAGGGGAACACTGAAGCTTTCTTT
.,TRBD1,TRBJ1-2,TRBV28,CASSLMQDRGSLNDGYTF,TGTGCCAGCAGTTTAATGCAGGACAGGGGGAGTTTAAACGATGGCTACACCTTC
.,.,TRBJ2-7,TRBV6-5,CASSISLDSTYEQYF,TGTGCCAGCAGTATATCCTTAGACAGTACCTACGAGCAGTACTTC
.,TRBD1,TRBJ1-2,TRBV29-1,CSAAGGDSYGYTF,TGCAGCGCTGCAGGGGGCGATAGCTATGGCTACACCTTC
.,TRBD1,TRBJ1-1,TRBV10-1,CASAGQMNTEAFF,TGCGCCAGCGCGGGACAGATGAACACTGAAGCTTTCTTT
few,.,TRBJ1-1,TRBV29-1,CSVGGGLYTEAFF,TGCAGCGTTGGAGGAGGGTTGTACACTGAAGCTTTCTTT
once,.,TRBJ2-3,TRBV18,CASSPERDTQYF,TGTGCCAGCTCACCGGAGAGGGATACGCAGTATTTT
.,TRBD2,TRBJ2-7,TRBV30,CAWSVSGSGGAYEQYF,TGTGCCTGGAGTGTATCAGGGAGCGGGGGGGCCTACGAGCAGTACTTC